The 7 T cell receptor beta chains reported below all come from one sample, sequenced in a study of T cells in women clearing cervical HPV infection (dated by TCRdb to 2017 to 2018). Preparation of the library involved the immunoSEQ multiplex PCR assay. TCRdb provides this immuneACCESS table in a form limited to in-frame rearrangements. Some clones are lacking; in checked studies, under half of them reflect an unresolved V gene, and why the rest are absent is not known. This sample's records show about 39,000 clones. 6.4% of the sample rests with the top ten. Sequenced: blood buffy coat. These receptors originate from a woman between 18 and 70 years old with a cervical HPV16 infection that either progressed to CIN3+ or cleared (not recorded which).

The sequenced CDR3 bases are TGCGCCAGCAGTCAAATCAGGTTAAGCACAGATACG. Translated: CASSQIRLSTDT. The complete CDR3 protein is CASSQIRLSTDTQYF. The chain employs TRBV23-1 and TRBJ2-3; no reliable D call. The read ends 3 residues before the CDR3 terminus; that terminus is restored from the germline J gene. TRBV23-1 is an open reading frame, and its role is uncertain. V was shortened by 2 bases and J by 0 bases, with 9 bases between the two germline ends. The CDR3 has 15 residues.

Notes on this clone: Read data end 3 residues before the CDR3 end; the end is taken from the germline J gene. J is TRBJ1-1 and V is TRBV5-5; D unresolved. V dropped 3 bases and J dropped 1 base, with 4 bases sitting between them. CDR3 length equals 12 residues. Germline values: CDR1 SGHKS, CDR2 YYEKEE (reference sequence). The sequenced CDR3 bases are TGTGCCAGCAGCTCCCGGAACACTGAA. Amino acids: CASSSRNTE. The CDR3 in its entirety is CASSSRNTEAFF.

Concerning this clone: Coverage ceases 3 residues before the CDR3 finishes, and the germline J gene fills in the end. This rearrangement joins TRBV7-2 to TRBJ2-7, with TRBD1 identical over 7 bases. The CDR3 extends over 14 amino acids. With V trimmed by 3 bases and J by 2 bases, 4 bases remained unmatched. In germline, CDR1 is SGHTA, CDR2 FQGNSA. The CDR3 bases that were read are TGTGCCAGCAGCTTTCAGACAGGGACCTACGAG. Residues: CASSFQTGTYE. In full, the CDR3 reads CASSFQTGTYEQYF.

Worth noting for this clone: The observed sequence ends 3 residues before the CDR3 terminus, with the missing tail filled in from the germline J gene. This chain links TRBV7-2 with TRBJ2-5, with D possibly matching TRBD1 (5 bases). The CDR3 totals 14 residues. Germline loops: CDR1 SGHTA, CDR2 FQGNSA. V dropped 4 bases and J dropped 2 bases, with 11 bases sitting between them. The CDR3 is CASSSYRTQETQYF. The sequenced CDR3 bases are TGTGCCAGCAGCTCCTACAGGACGCAAGAGACC.

Of note for this clone: Sequencing ends 3 residues short of the CDR3 end; the germline J gene provides the rest. The chain uses TRBV7-2 and TRBJ2-4, with TRBD1 identical over 8 bases. The CDR3 loop spans 15 amino acids. The germline V gene encodes CDR1 SGHTA and CDR2 FQGNSA. The sequenced part of the CDR3 DNA is TGTGCCAGCAGCCTTTCGACAGGGGCGACTTACGGT. Its protein product is CASSLSTGATYG. The complete CDR3 protein is CASSLSTGATYGQYF.

As to this clone: From the germline J gene comes the end of the CDR3, since the read stops 3 residues before it. This chain connects TRBV20-1 to TRBJ1-3; tentative D call: TRBD1 (6 bases). From germline, CDR1 is DFQATT and CDR2 SNEGSKA (reference sequence). The CDR3 extends over 15 amino acids. V was pared by 5 bases and J by 0 bases, with 14 bases between. The CDR3: CSAGTPGASGNTIYF. CDR3 DNA (partial): TGCAGTGCTGGAACCCCAGGGGCCTCTGGAAACACC.

Regarding this clone: The read ends 3 residues early relative to the CDR3; the germline J gene fills the gap. The V and J genes are TRBV6-2 or TRBV6-3 and TRBJ2-3; D is perhaps TRBD2 (5 bases). From germline, CDR1 is MNHEY and CDR2 SVGEGT. CDR3 length: 14 residues. The DNA read from the CDR3 is TGTGCCAGCAGGCCACCTAGCAGTCAAGAGACG. Translation gives CASRPPSSQET. The entire CDR3 sequence reads CASRPPSSQETQYF.